This note documents a single T cell receptor beta chain sequence. These data originate in a study of radiation and T cells in renal cell carcinoma. About the research overall: Nephrectomy followed 15 Gy stereotactic body radiation by 4 weeks.

Indicated time point: blood 2 weeks post-SBRT. Regarding treatment: 15 Gy SBRT to primary tumor, nephrectomy 4 weeks later. Serial blood draws occurred at baseline and 2 and 4 weeks post-SBRT. Clear cell pathology was present in this patient's renal cell carcinoma. The data were produced by immunoSEQ multiplex PCR, yet TCRdb's version contains in-frame clones alone and is incomplete. The sample has around 80,000 clones, roughly 82% seen once. The ends were cut back, 1 base at V and 5 bases at J, with 9 bases in the middle. CDR1 is MNHEY and CDR2 is SMNVEV in the germline V gene (reference sequence). CDR3 length: 13 amino acids.

The receptor comes from a man aged 55 to 70 with renal cell carcinoma. The V gene is TRBV27, the J gene TRBJ2-7, with TRBD1 as a possible D gene (5 bases). Sample: blood, taken from a patient whose treatment included radiotherapy and nephrectomy. The CDR3, as DNA: TGTGCCAGCAGTTTATGGGCAGGGCACGAGCAGTACTTC. It codes for CASSLWAGHEQYF.